This T cell receptor (beta chain) comes out of a study of cytomegalovirus exposure and HLA in healthy donors. Study background: Within an early data release were around 87 million unique TCRs drawn from HLA-typed donors.

Study-wide results and limits: Reportedly, diagnosis of cytomegalovirus status by the classifier showed high specificity and sensitivity. A link between a missense DCLRE1C variant and TCR beta V- and J-gene trimming emerged from a later analysis. An analysis that was carried out later associated 16,951 TCR beta sequences with HLA alleles at 0.05 false discovery rate.

The CDR3 has 14 amino acids. Germline V gene data show CDR1 as SGHNT and CDR2 as YYREEE (reference sequence). With V trimmed by 4 bases and J by 7 bases, 5 bases remained unmatched. It was with 60 Vbeta and 13 Jbeta primers that the PCR ran. Produced via immunoSEQ multiplex PCR; TCRdb's table is partial and in-frame only. This sample has about 170,000 clones, with roughly four fifths found just once. In its sample, this clone was seen once. Its antigen is unknown. The receptor's source is a girl aged 10-17 years in good health and CMV-seropositive. Sequencing was carried out using PBMCs. The chain is built from TRBV5-4 and TRBJ1-5, with 10 bases lining up with TRBD1. CDR3 residues: CASSPGQGEQPQHF. The CDR3 nucleotides read TGTGCCAGCAGCCCAGGACAGGGGGAACAGCCCCAGCATTTT.